This is a list of T cell receptor beta chains from one sample in a study of shared clonotypes between healthy human individuals. Assay: immunoSEQ multiplex PCR; the TCRdb copy retains only in-frame clones and omits some. The sample includes roughly 2,500,000 clones, 93% of them seen just once. Sequenced: naive CD4+ T cells from PBMCs. Every receptor here comes from a young man in good health. Some clones in this sample may be carry-over from other donors' samples. Each CDR3 is given without its conserved first and last residue.

J | V | CDR3
TRBJ2-3 | TRBV5-4 | ASSLFFGTDTQY
TRBJ2-7 | TRBV15 | ATSRAREQY
TRBJ1-4 | TRBV28 | ASSKGGIQDEKLF
TRBJ2-3 | TRBV28 | ASSSPRGGRYLDGPDTQY
TRBJ2-7 | TRBV27 | ASKLEGASEQY
TRBJ1-2 | TRBV11-2 | ASSPDSNYGYT
TRBJ2-1 | TRBV21-1 | ASSARDRTNNEQF
TRBJ2-3 | TRBV4-1 | ASSQGFSTDTQY
TRBJ2-2 | TRBV11-3 | ASSLGLAGVPGELF
TRBJ2-3 | TRBV30 | AWSVGGRFVDTQY
TRBJ2-7 | TRBV4-3 | ASSQDGGGLQQY
TRBJ1-5 | TRBV7-2 | ASSVDGSNQPQH
TRBJ2-3 | TRBV30 | AWVPVSTDTQY
TRBJ1-2 | TRBV5-1 | ASRKGGGYT
TRBJ2-7 | TRBV5-1 | ASSLVTGSPYEQY
TRBJ1-3 | TRBV28 | ASSSHRTGNTIY
TRBJ2-1 | TRBV29-1 | SVEDRKLSYNEQF
TRBJ2-1 | TRBV2 | ASRALAGASVNEQF
TRBJ1-1 | TRBV6-1 | ASSAPGQNTEAF
TRBJ2-7 | TRBV19 | ASSFLNRGAYEQY
TRBJ2-1 | TRBV28 | ASKGSGWGDNEQF
TRBJ2-2 | TRBV29-1 | SVGYRLAGTGELF
TRBJ2-2 | TRBV5-6 | ASSLVHTNTGELF
TRBJ1-5 | TRBV2 | ASSGRWGNQPQH
TRBJ1-3 | TRBV5-1 | ASSPDSSGNTIY
TRBJ2-3 | TRBV7-8 | ASSLSTWSRGSTDTQY